This TCR beta chain is from a study of blood T cell repertoires in COVID-19. Whole-study context: Donors in the United States, Italy and Spain gave samples during acute or convalescent COVID-19. The cDNA or gDNA used as material had been derived from T cells, B-cell-depleted T cells, or PBMCs.

The CDR3 loop spans 13 amino acids. Germline V gives CDR1 MDHEN, CDR2 SYDVKM. The V end was cut by 7 bases, the J end by 2 bases, with 11 bases between. Enrolled during active infection, Seattle patients were then followed longitudinally. Original processing notes: Estimates of nucleated cell counts were drawn from the amplification of reference gene primers. Profiling relied on immunoSEQ multiplex PCR, and the TCRdb table lists in-frame clones only, not all of them. That table is the source of V, J and clone size, and D and trimming were worked out from the DNA. The sample holds about 150,000 clones, approximately 85% seen once.

The chain couples TRBV28 to TRBJ1-2; D might be TRBD1 (6 bases). The sequence came from a man aged 55 to 70 with COVID-19, enrolled during active disease. Material for sequencing was peripheral blood. DNA for the CDR3: TGTGCCAGCAACCTGGGGGCGAACTATGGCTACACCTTC. Its protein is CASNLGANYGYTF.